The 10 T cell receptor beta chains in this list originate from one sample, sequenced in a study of immune evolution from preneoplasia to lung adenocarcinoma. Profiling relied on immunoSEQ multiplex PCR, and the TCRdb table lists in-frame clones only, not all of them. The sample lists 4,000 to 6,000 clones; more than 65% were seen once. Sequenced sample: FFPE minimally invasive lung adenocarcinoma tissue. Receptors originate from a person aged 65 to 85 with lung adenocarcinoma.

The chain couples TRBV28 to TRBJ1-1; weak D call: TRBD1 (5 bases). This CDR3 comprises 15 residues. Germline V gene sequence: CDR1 MDHEN, CDR2 SYDVKM. Trimming stripped 8 bases from V and 1 base from J, with 17 bases between. The CDR3 is CASQQVTTGNTEAFF. The CDR3 DNA sequence: TGTGCCAGCCAACAGGTTACTACGGGGAACACTGAAGCTTTCTTT.

The genes are TRBV28 and TRBJ2-7; perhaps TRBD2 as D (5 bases). Trimming pared 6 bases from V and 7 bases from J, leaving 19 bases between. The CDR3 runs to 14 residues. Germline V CDR1 and CDR2: MDHEN, SYDVKM. CDR3 sequence reads: CASSPPGSWWEQYF. The CDR3, as DNA: TGTGCCAGCAGCCCGCCGGGATCATGGTGGGAGCAGTACTTC.

The gene calls are TRBV9 and TRBJ2-1, with 12 nucleotides matching TRBD2. Germline loops: CDR1 SGDLS, CDR2 YYNGEE. With V trimmed by 3 bases and J by 8 bases, 9 bases remained unmatched. CDR3 length equals 16 residues. CDR3 nucleotide sequence: TGTGCCAGCAGCGAGATGACTAGCGGGAGCGGAGATGAGCAGTTCTTC. Its protein is CASSEMTSGSGDEQFF.

The chain has TRBV19 and TRBJ2-3; D not resolved. V shed 5 bases and J shed 5 bases, with 14 bases lying between them. This CDR3 spans 14 amino acids. The germline gives CDR1 LNHDA, CDR2 SQIVND (reference sequence). The CDR3 here is CASSSLTLRDTQYF. The CDR3 DNA follows: TGTGCCAGTAGTTCCCTGACTCTGCGAGATACGCAGTATTTT. The full variable domain, in which reference TRBV19 and TRBJ2-3 provide the parts outside the CDR3, is DGGITQSPKYLFRKEGQNVTLSCEQNLNHDAMYWYRQDPGQGLRLIYYSQIVNDFQKGDIAEGYSVSREKKESFPLTVTSAQKNPTAFYLCASSSLTLRDTQYFGPGTRLTVL.

The chain recombines TRBV15 with TRBJ1-1, with D unresolved. The CDR3 totals 15 residues. The V gene's germline CDR1 is LNHNV and CDR2 YYDKDF (reference sequence). V was cut by 5 bases and J by 1 base, with 14 bases left in between. CDR3 loop: CATSPLGLSNTEAFF. The CDR3 DNA is TGTGCCACCAGCCCATTGGGCCTATCGAACACTGAAGCTTTCTTT.

The chain recombines TRBV7-2 with TRBJ1-1; no clear D. Germline values: CDR1 SGHTA, CDR2 FQGNSA. The CDR3 loop spans 15 amino acids. V lost 5 bases and J lost 0, with 13 bases in between. DNA for the CDR3: TGTGCCAGCAGCCCAAGTAGGGCGGTGAACACTGAAGCTTTCTTT. Translation gives CASSPSRAVNTEAFF.

The sample holds a few counts of this clone. The CDR3 bases are TGTGCCACCAGCAGAGGGGGGGCGGAAATCGACGAGCAGTACTTC. This codes for CATSRGGAEIDEQYF. The genes are TRBV15 and TRBJ2-5, with D tentatively TRBD1 or TRBD2 (6 bases each). The DNA end favors TRBJ2-7, so the J call may be wrong. The germline CDR1 and CDR2 sequences are LNHNV and YYDKDF (reference sequence). This CDR3 has 15 amino acids.

In this sample, this clone turned up once. The rearrangement joins TRBV27 to TRBJ1-1; D uncertain. The V end was cut by 2 bases, the J end by 6 bases, with 10 bases between. In germline, CDR1 is MNHEY, CDR2 SMNVEV (reference sequence). The CDR3 totals 13 residues. CDR3 in DNA: TGTGCCAGCAGTTTAGTCGTCTCGGCTGAAGCTTTCTTT. Translated, it gives CASSLVVSAEAFF.

V is TRBV6-5 and J is TRBJ2-1; no definite D call. V lost 6 bases and J lost 7, with 16 bases in between. Germline V gives CDR1 MNHEY, CDR2 SVGAGI. The CDR3 covers 14 residues. Written as DNA, the CDR3 is TGTGCCAGCAGCATTACCGCTCGCCTTAATGAGCAGTTCTTC. Its translation is CASSITARLNEQFF.

The chain is built from TRBV11-1 and TRBJ1-1; weak D call: TRBD1 (5 bases). V lost 0 bases, J lost 8 bases, and 10 bases lay in between. The germline V gene has CDR1 SGHAT and CDR2 FQDESV (reference sequence). CDR3 length: 13 amino acids. CDR3 DNA: TGTGCCAGCAGCTTAGCAGGGACCCCCGAAGCTTTCTTT. Translation: CASSLAGTPEAFF.